The rows below give T cell receptor beta chains drawn from one sample of a study of T cells in Graves' hyperthyroidism and ophthalmopathy. Using its own MiXCR run on the multiplex PCR reads, TCRdb lists one record per CDR3 protein. The sample has around 620,000 distinct CDR3 sequences; over 12% are singletons. Sequenced sample: blood. The receptors come from a woman between 18 and 29 years old with Graves' ophthalmopathy. Each CDR3 is given with its conserved first and last residue. The D gene is left open where the match is weak.

v_call: TRBV6-5
d_call: TRBD2
j_call: TRBJ2-3
cdr3_aa: CASSYYGTSGAPRSDTQYF

v_call: TRBV24-1
d_call: .
j_call: TRBJ2-5
cdr3_aa: CATSDFWTETQYF

v_call: TRBV19
d_call: TRBD2
j_call: TRBJ2-5
cdr3_aa: CASSGPGLAGETQYF

v_call: TRBV20-1
d_call: .
j_call: TRBJ1-1
cdr3_aa: CSARDLSGRRRNTEAFF

v_call: TRBV12-5
d_call: .
j_call: TRBJ1-2
cdr3_aa: CASGRGTANYGYTF

v_call: TRBV28
d_call: .
j_call: TRBJ2-7
cdr3_aa: CASSSKQGISGYEQYF

v_call: TRBV4-1
d_call: TRBD1
j_call: TRBJ2-5
cdr3_aa: CASSPGQGVQETQYF

v_call: TRBV3-1
d_call: TRBD1
j_call: TRBJ2-1
cdr3_aa: CASSLGQGSYNGQFF

v_call: TRBV18
d_call: .
j_call: TRBJ2-7
cdr3_aa: CASSPPRSGEQYF

v_call: TRBV6-2/TRBV6-3
d_call: TRBD1
j_call: TRBJ1-1
cdr3_aa: CASSYARPQGAYTEAFF

v_call: TRBV7-9
d_call: .
j_call: TRBJ2-2
cdr3_aa: CASSLNKGELFF

v_call: TRBV9
d_call: .
j_call: TRBJ2-7
cdr3_aa: CASSGPRGHFYEQYF

v_call: TRBV7-9
d_call: .
j_call: TRBJ1-1
cdr3_aa: CASSLVLGNTEAFF

v_call: TRBV28
d_call: .
j_call: TRBJ2-1
cdr3_aa: CASSLPELGGNEQFF

v_call: TRBV2
d_call: .
j_call: TRBJ1-1
cdr3_aa: CASTQGRSEAFF

v_call: TRBV20-1
d_call: TRBD1
j_call: TRBJ1-5
cdr3_aa: CSARPRTGAGNQPQHF

v_call: TRBV5-1
d_call: .
j_call: TRBJ1-3
cdr3_aa: CASSLFPTGDSGNTIYF

v_call: TRBV25-1
d_call: TRBD1
j_call: TRBJ2-5
cdr3_aa: CASSEYTGGGETQYF

v_call: TRBV11-2
d_call: .
j_call: TRBJ2-1
cdr3_aa: CASSLEFGYNEQFF

v_call: TRBV20-1
d_call: .
j_call: TRBJ2-7
cdr3_aa: CSARVATGGTYEQYF

v_call: TRBV7-9
d_call: TRBD2
j_call: TRBJ2-3
cdr3_aa: CASSLSWREGDTQYF